This T cell receptor beta chain was sequenced in a study of T cell responses to AZD1222 COVID-19 vaccine. Study-level points and caveats: Sampled repertoires all dated from after the peak T cell response. Donors were chiefly white British, with a greater number of females, and clonal diversity was perhaps underestimated. The study reported that nearly half of spike-specific TCRs target unmutated variant regions. Across spike, vaccine-associated CD4 TCRs were found, dominant at 160-218 and 743-854.

Remarks on this clone: The antigen is undetermined.

TCRdb's table, derived via immunoSEQ multiplex PCR, lists solely in-frame clones and lacks some. The sample shows roughly 150,000 clones, around 91% of them seen only once. CDR1 and CDR2 from the germline V gene are SGHAT and FQNNGV. The CDR3 is made up of 13 amino acids. The V and J ends lost 3 bases and 3 bases respectively, with 8 bases between them. This clonotype was obtained from an adult who received the AZD1222 COVID-19 vaccine. The sequencing used peripheral blood, collected 28 days after the second AZD1222 dose. This chain connects TRBV11-2 to TRBJ1-2; D is possibly TRBD1 (6 bases). CDR3 sequence: CASSLTGDYGYTF. The CDR3 bases are TGTGCCAGCAGCTTGACAGGTGACTATGGCTACACCTTC. Based on the CDR3 plus reference TRBV11-2 and TRBJ1-2, the full variable domain is EAGVAQSPRYKIIEKRQSVAFWCNPISGHATLYWYQQILGQGPKLLIQFQNNGVVDDSQLPKDRFSAERLKGVDSTLKIQPAKLEDSAVYLCASSLTGDYGYTFGSGTRLTVV.